This T cell receptor beta chain was found in a study of spatial heterogeneity in lung cancer. On the study more broadly: The library had UMIs, and each TCR and UMI pair averaged more than ten raw reads. General study results and limits: It was found that expanded intratumoral alpha and beta TCR counts tracked tumor mutation counts. The study found that ubiquitous and regional expanded TCR counts tracked ubiquitous and regional nonsynonymous mutations, respectively.

Time point given: sample taken at primary tumor resection. The donors, 72 patients with untreated early-stage non-small cell lung cancer, provided the samples. Unsorted whole RNA samples from tumor, nontumor lung or frozen PBMC were sequenced. Trimming removed 5 bases from V and 9 bases from J, with 11 bases in between. CDR3 length: 13 amino acids. Germline CDR1 reads SGHTA; CDR2 reads FQGNSA. About this clonotype itself: Its target is unknown.

TCRdb reprocessed the 5' RACE reads via MiXCR and lists one record per CDR3 protein. The sample records approximately 3,000 distinct CDR3 sequences, roughly 49% being singletons. The chain joins TRBV7-2 to TRBJ1-6; TRBD1 might be the D (5 bases). This clonotype was sampled from a male donor with early-stage non-small cell lung cancer. This specimen was lung tumor tissue, taken at surgery. The CDR3 protein is CASSVPGGSPLHF. DNA for the CDR3: TGTGCCAGCAGCGTCCCCGGGGGTTCACCCCTCCACTTT.